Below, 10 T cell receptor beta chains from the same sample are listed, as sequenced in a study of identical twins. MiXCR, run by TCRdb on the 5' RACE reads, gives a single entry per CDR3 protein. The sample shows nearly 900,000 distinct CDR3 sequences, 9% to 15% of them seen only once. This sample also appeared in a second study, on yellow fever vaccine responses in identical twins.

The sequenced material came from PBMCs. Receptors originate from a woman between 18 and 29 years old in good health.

The CDR3 loop is CAIRGVGQGRNEQFF. DNA of the CDR3: TGTGCCATCCGGGGGGTGGGACAGGGTAGAAATGAGCAGTTCTTC. This chain joins TRBV15 and TRBJ2-1, with 9 bases fitting TRBD1. CDR1 LNHNV and CDR2 YYDKDF come from the germline V gene (reference sequence). Losses at the gene ends were 10 bases for V and 7 bases for J; bases not matched to a gene: 14. The CDR3 has 15 amino acids.

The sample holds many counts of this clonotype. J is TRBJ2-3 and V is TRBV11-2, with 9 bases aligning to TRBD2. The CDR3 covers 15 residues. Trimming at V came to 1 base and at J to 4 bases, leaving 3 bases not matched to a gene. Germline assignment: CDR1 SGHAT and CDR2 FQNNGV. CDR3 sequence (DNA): TGTGCCAGCAGCTTAGTAGCGGGAGAAGCAGATACGCAGTATTTT. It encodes CASSLVAGEADTQYF.

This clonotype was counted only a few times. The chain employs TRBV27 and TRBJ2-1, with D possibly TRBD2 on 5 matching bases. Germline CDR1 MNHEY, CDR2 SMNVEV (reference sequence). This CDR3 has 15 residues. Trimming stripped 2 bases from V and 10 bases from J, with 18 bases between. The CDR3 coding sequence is TGTGCCAGCAGTTTAATATTTCGGGTGGGCGGGGAGCAGTTCTTC. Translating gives CASSLIFRVGGEQFF.

The CDR3 DNA is TGTGCCAGCCATACTACAGGGCCGGGGGTTTACGAGCAGTACGTC. Its translation: CASHTTGPGVYEQYV. This chain joins TRBV6-2 or TRBV6-3 and TRBJ2-7; D may correspond to TRBD1 or TRBD2 (6 bases each). The CDR3 runs to 15 residues. V was shortened by 8 bases and J by 4 bases, with 21 bases between the two germline ends. The germline gives CDR1 MNHEY, CDR2 SVGEGT.

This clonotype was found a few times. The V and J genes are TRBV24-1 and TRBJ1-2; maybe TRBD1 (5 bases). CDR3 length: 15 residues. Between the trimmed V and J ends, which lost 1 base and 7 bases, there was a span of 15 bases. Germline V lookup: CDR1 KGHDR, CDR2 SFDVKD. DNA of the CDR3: TGTGCCACCAGTGATTTTTTACAGGAAGCCAGTGGCTACACCTTC. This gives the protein CATSDFLQEASGYTF.

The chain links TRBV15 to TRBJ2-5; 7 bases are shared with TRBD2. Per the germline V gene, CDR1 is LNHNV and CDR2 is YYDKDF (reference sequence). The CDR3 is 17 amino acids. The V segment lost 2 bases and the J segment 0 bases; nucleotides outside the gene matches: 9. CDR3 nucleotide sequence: TGTGCCACCAGCAGAACCCTGGGCGGGAGAAACCAAGAGACCCAGTACTTC. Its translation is CATSRTLGGRNQETQYF.

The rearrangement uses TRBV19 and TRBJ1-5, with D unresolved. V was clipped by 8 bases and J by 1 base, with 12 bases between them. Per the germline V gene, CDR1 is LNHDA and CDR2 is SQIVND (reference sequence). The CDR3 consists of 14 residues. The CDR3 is CASQAIPSNQPQHF. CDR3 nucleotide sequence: TGTGCCAGTCAAGCCATTCCGAGCAATCAGCCCCAGCATTTT.

The CDR3, as DNA: TGTGCCACCGGAGGGATCTCCTACAATGAGCAGTTCTTC. It is translated as CATGGISYNEQFF. V usage is TRBV24-1 and J usage is TRBJ2-1, with TRBD2 as a possible D gene (6 bases). The V end lost 9 bases, the J end lost 0 bases, and 8 bases lay between the germline ends. From germline, CDR1 is KGHDR and CDR2 SFDVKD. This CDR3 has 13 residues.

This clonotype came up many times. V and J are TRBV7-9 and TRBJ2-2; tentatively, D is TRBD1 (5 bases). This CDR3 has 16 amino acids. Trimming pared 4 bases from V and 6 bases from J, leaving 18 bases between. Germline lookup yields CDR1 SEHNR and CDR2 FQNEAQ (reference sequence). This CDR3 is CASSSSSHGAAGELFF. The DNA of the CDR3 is TGTGCCAGCAGCTCATCATCTCATGGGGCGGCCGGGGAGCTGTTTTTT.

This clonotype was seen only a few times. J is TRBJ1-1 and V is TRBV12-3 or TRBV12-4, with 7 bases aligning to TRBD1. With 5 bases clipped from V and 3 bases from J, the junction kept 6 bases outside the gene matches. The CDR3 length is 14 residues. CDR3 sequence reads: CASSRGGADTEAFF. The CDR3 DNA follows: TGTGCCAGCAGTCGAGGGGGCGCAGACACTGAAGCTTTCTTT.